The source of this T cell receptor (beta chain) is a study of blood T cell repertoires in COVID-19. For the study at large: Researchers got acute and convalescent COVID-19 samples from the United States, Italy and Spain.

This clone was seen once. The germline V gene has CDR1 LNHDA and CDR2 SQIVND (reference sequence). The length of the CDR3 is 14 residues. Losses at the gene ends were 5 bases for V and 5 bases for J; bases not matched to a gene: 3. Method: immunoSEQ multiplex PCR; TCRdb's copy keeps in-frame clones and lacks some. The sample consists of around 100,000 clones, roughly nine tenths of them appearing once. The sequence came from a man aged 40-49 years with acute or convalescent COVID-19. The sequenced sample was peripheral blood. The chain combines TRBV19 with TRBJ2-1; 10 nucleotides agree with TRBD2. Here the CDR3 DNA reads TGTGCCAGTAGTTATAGCGGGGGGCACAATGAGCAGTTCTTC. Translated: CASSYSGGHNEQFF.